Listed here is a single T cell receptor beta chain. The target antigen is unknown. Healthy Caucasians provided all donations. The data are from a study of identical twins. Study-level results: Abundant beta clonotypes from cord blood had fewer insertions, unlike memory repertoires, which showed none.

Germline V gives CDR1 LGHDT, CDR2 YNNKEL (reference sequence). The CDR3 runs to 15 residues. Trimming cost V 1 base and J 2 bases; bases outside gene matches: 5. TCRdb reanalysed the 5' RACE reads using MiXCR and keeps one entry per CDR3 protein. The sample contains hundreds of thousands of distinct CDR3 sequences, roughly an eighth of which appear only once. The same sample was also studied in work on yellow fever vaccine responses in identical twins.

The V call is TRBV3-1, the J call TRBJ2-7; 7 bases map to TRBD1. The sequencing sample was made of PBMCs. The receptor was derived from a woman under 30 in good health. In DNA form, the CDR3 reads TGTGCCAGCAGCCAAGGTCGACAGGGAACCTACGAGCAGTACTTC. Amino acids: CASSQGRQGTYEQYF.